These 29 T cell receptor beta chains were sequenced from one sample in a study of cytomegalovirus exposure and HLA in healthy donors. Sequencing used immunoSEQ multiplex PCR; TCRdb keeps in-frame clones, though not all of them. The sample comprises about 240,000 clones, about 86% of which are singletons, and 0.95% to 1.5% rests with the top ten. The sample consisted of PBMCs. These receptors came from a woman younger than 45 in good health and CMV-seropositive.

The chain uses TRBV12-5 and TRBJ1-1; possible D gene TRBD1, 5 bases. The V end was cut by 0 bases, the J end by 0 bases, with 14 bases between. CDR3 length equals 17 residues. Germline V gene data show CDR1 as LGHNT and CDR2 as FRNRAP. This CDR3 is CASGLVLDRGMNTEAFF. The CDR3 coding sequence is TGTGCTAGTGGTTTGGTCTTAGACCGGGGGATGAACACTGAAGCTTTCTTT.

The chain carries TRBV6-1 and TRBJ2-1, with 10 bases matching TRBD2. This CDR3 is built from 16 residues. J lost 6 bases, V lost 1 base, and 6 bases had no gene match. Germline V gene sequence: CDR1 MNHNS, CDR2 SASEGT. DNA of the CDR3: TGTGCCAGCAGTGAAGTGAGGACTAGCGGTGGCAATGAGCAGTTCTTC. Its translation: CASSEVRTSGGNEQFF.

This chain links TRBV30 with TRBJ2-1, with D tentatively TRBD1 (5 bases). V lost 3 bases and J 6 bases, leaving 12 bases between the germline ends. The CDR3 extends over 13 amino acids. The V gene's germline CDR1 is GTSNPN and CDR2 SVGIG (reference sequence). The CDR3 region has the DNA TGTGCCTGGAGCCAACAAACAGGCAATGAGCAGTTCTTC. Translation: CAWSQQTGNEQFF.

J is TRBJ2-7 and V is TRBV5-1; 7 nucleotides agree with TRBD1. This CDR3 comprises 14 residues. The V gene's germline CDR1 is SGHRS and CDR2 YFSETQ. V gave up 4 bases and J gave up 1 base; unmatched junction bases: 5. CDR3 protein: CASSLQGMSYEQYF. CDR3 DNA: TGCGCCAGCAGCCTACAGGGGATGTCCTACGAGCAGTACTTC.

V gene TRBV15 combines with J gene TRBJ2-3; 11 bases fit TRBD2. The CDR3 totals 17 residues. V shed 3 bases and J 2 bases; nucleotides not matched to a gene: 7. CDR1 and CDR2 from the germline V gene are LNHNV and YYDKDF (reference sequence). The CDR3 DNA reads TGTGCCACCAGCAGGGACGTAGCGGGAGGGCCCACAGATACGCAGTATTTT. Translated, it gives CATSRDVAGGPTDTQYF.

The CDR3 DNA follows: TGTGCCAGCAGCCACGGAGTGAGACAGGGCCGCGATTACGAGCAGTACTTC. Translated, it gives CASSHGVRQGRDYEQYF. This chain links TRBV14 with TRBJ2-7, with 7 bases identical to TRBD1. The CDR3 is made up of 17 amino acids. The V segment lost 3 bases and the J segment 4 bases; nucleotides outside the gene matches: 15. In germline, CDR1 is SGHDN, CDR2 FVKESK.

The gene calls are TRBV6-5 and TRBJ2-1, with 12 nucleotides matching TRBD2. The junction had 5 bases not matched to a gene; V was cut back by 0 bases and J by 8 bases. The CDR3 covers 16 residues. Germline V gene sequence: CDR1 MNHEY, CDR2 SVGAGI. This chain's CDR3 is CASSYSRLAGVHEQFF. CDR3 in DNA: TGTGCCAGCAGTTACTCGAGACTAGCGGGAGTGCATGAGCAGTTCTTC.

The chain is built from TRBV2 and TRBJ1-5, with 9 bases fitting TRBD1. V trimming: 5 bases; J trimming: 7 bases; junction bases outside the gene matches: 6. Germline CDR1 SNHLY, CDR2 FYNNEI. The CDR3 loop spans 14 amino acids. The CDR3 protein is CASSRTGEEQPQHF. The CDR3, as DNA: TGTGCCAGCAGTCGGACAGGGGAGGAACAGCCCCAGCATTTT.

The CDR3 is CASSFGQGMNTGELFF. In DNA, the CDR3 is TGTGCCAGCAGTTTTGGGCAGGGGATGAACACCGGGGAGCTGTTTTTT. The chain uses TRBV27 and TRBJ2-2; TRBD1 is a possible D gene (6 bases). Germline V gene sequence: CDR1 MNHEY, CDR2 SMNVEV (reference sequence). Trimming took 3 bases from V and 1 from J, leaving 12 bases between them. There are 16 residues in the CDR3.

This clone was picked up a small number of times. The V call is TRBV19, the J call TRBJ2-3; 12 bases agree with TRBD2. This CDR3 region has 15 residues. Unmatched junction bases numbered 5, after V lost 3 bases and J lost 7 bases. Germline V gene sequence: CDR1 LNHDA, CDR2 SQIVND (reference sequence). CDR3 amino acids: CASSMRLAGDYTQYF. The CDR3 region has the DNA TGTGCCAGTAGTATGCGACTAGCGGGAGACTATACGCAGTATTTT.

In regard to this clone: The sample carries other DNA sequences with the same CDR3. The chain is built from TRBV7-8 and TRBJ2-7; D possibly corresponds to TRBD1 (5 bases). Trimming shortened V by 2 bases and J by 3 bases, and 5 bases separated the two germline ends. CDR1 is SGHVS, CDR2 FQNEAQ, per germline. The CDR3 runs 12 residues. CDR3 nucleotides: TGTGCCAGCAGCTTACAGGGCTACGAGCAGTACTTC. Encoded protein: CASSLQGYEQYF.

This clone has just one count. This sequence joins TRBV27 and TRBJ2-6; 9 bases are a match to TRBD1. CDR1 MNHEY and CDR2 SMNVEV come from the germline V gene (reference sequence). Trimming took 3 bases from V and 3 from J; bases not matched to a gene: 9. The CDR3 totals 18 residues. As DNA, the CDR3 is TGTGCCAGCAGTTTCCGCACAGGGGGCCCACTTGGGGCCAACGTCCTGACTTTC. Residues: CASSFRTGGPLGANVLTF. Together with reference TRBV27 and TRBJ2-6, the CDR3 gives the full variable domain: EAQVTQNPRYLITVTGKKLTVTCSQNMNHEYMSWYRQDPGLGLRQIYYSMNVEVTDKGDVPEGYKVSRKEKRNFPLILESPSPNQTSLYFCASSFRTGGPLGANVLTFGAGSRLTVL.

The chain carries TRBV7-9 and TRBJ2-7; no reliable D call. The germline V gene has CDR1 SEHNR and CDR2 FQNEAQ (reference sequence). This CDR3 region has 13 residues. V was cut by 4 bases and J by 3 bases, with 10 bases left in between. CDR3 region: CASSSAGDYEQYF. CDR3 bases: TGTGCCAGCAGCTCTGCCGGAGACTACGAGCAGTACTTC.

About this clone: One junction end does not reproduce the germline sequence, and a read error may be involved. V is TRBV29-1 and J is TRBJ2-2, with D possibly matching TRBD2 (5 bases). CDR3 size: 12 residues. The germline V gene has CDR1 SQVTM and CDR2 ANQGSEA. CDR3 sequence (DNA): TGCAGCGTTGCCCTTGGCACCGGGGAACTGTTTTTT. It codes for CSVALGTGELFF.

J is TRBJ1-1 and V is TRBV5-1; D unclear. Trimming pared 1 base from V and 1 base from J, leaving 11 bases between. The CDR3 contains 15 residues. CDR1 and CDR2 (germline): SGHRS, YFSETQ. CDR3 sequence reads: CASSLINGGNTEAFF. Here the CDR3 DNA reads TGCGCCAGCAGCTTGATTAACGGCGGGAACACTGAAGCTTTCTTT.

V and J are TRBV5-1 and TRBJ1-1; D is possibly TRBD1 (6 bases). The germline V gene has CDR1 SGHRS and CDR2 YFSETQ. The CDR3 is made up of 14 amino acids. The V and J ends lost 2 bases and 1 base respectively, with 9 bases between them. DNA for the CDR3: TGCGCCAGCAGCTTAAGGACAGAGAACACTGAAGCTTTCTTT. Its protein product is CASSLRTENTEAFF.

The rearrangement uses TRBV5-8 and TRBJ1-1, with D perhaps matching TRBD1 (6 bases). In germline, CDR1 is SGHTS, CDR2 YDEGEE. The germline V and J ends were trimmed by 3 bases and 8 bases, with 17 bases remaining between them. This CDR3 is built from 14 residues. The CDR3 nucleotides read TGTGCCAGCAGCTCTCCTTACAGGGCCCCAGAAGCTTTCTTT. This sequence encodes CASSSPYRAPEAFF.

The chain has TRBV4-1 and TRBJ2-7, with 8 bases aligning to TRBD1. This CDR3 is 15 amino acids long. V was clipped by 4 bases and J by 5 bases; unmatched bases: 10. Germline-derived CDR1 and CDR2 are MGHRA and YSYEKL. The CDR3 DNA reads TGCGCCAGCAGCCCTGCAGGGGGCCCATACAACGAGCAGTACTTC. Protein: CASSPAGGPYNEQYF.

V gene TRBV19 combines with J gene TRBJ2-7; 7 bases are shared with TRBD2. This CDR3 has 17 amino acids. Germline V gives CDR1 LNHDA, CDR2 SQIVND (reference sequence). V was clipped by 1 base and J by 3 bases; unmatched bases: 12. The CDR3 coding sequence is TGTGCCAGTAGTATAGCCCACTCCCGGGACTACATCTACGAGCAGTACTTC. Protein product: CASSIAHSRDYIYEQYF.

V and J are TRBV5-1 and TRBJ2-3; TRBD2 might be the D (6 bases). Germline assignment: CDR1 SGHRS and CDR2 YFSETQ. This CDR3 has 17 residues. Trimming took 0 bases from V and 5 from J, leaving 19 bases between them. The CDR3 nucleotides read TGCGCCAGCAGCTTGGGGTTCGGGGACTCCCCATTAGATACGCAGTATTTT. Translating it yields CASSLGFGDSPLDTQYF.

V gene TRBV7-8 combines with J gene TRBJ1-4; possible D gene TRBD1, 6 bases. Germline values: CDR1 SGHVS, CDR2 FQNEAQ. V lost 4 bases to trimming and J lost 8 bases, with 17 bases between them. CDR3 length equals 15 residues. CDR3 loop: CASSSAGAVREKLFF. The CDR3 DNA is TGTGCCAGCAGCTCCGCAGGGGCAGTGCGGGAAAAACTGTTTTTT. The full variable domain, in which reference TRBV7-8 and TRBJ1-4 provide the parts outside the CDR3, is GAGVSQSPRYKVAKRGQDVALRCDPISGHVSLFWYQQALGQGPEFLTYFQNEAQLDKSGLPSDRFFAERPEGSVSTLKIQRTQQEDSAVYLCASSSAGAVREKLFFGSGTQLSVL.

The CDR3 region has the DNA TGTGCCAGCAGTGAATCTGGGACAGAGGTCAATCAGCCCCAGCATTTT. Its translation is CASSESGTEVNQPQHF. The chain carries TRBV6-1 and TRBJ1-5; 7 nucleotides match TRBD1. The germline V gene encodes CDR1 MNHNS and CDR2 SASEGT. With 2 bases clipped from V and 3 bases from J, the junction kept 7 bases outside the gene matches. The CDR3 runs 16 residues.

This chain links TRBV30 with TRBJ1-1; 7 bases line up with TRBD1. Trimming cost V 6 bases and J 6 bases; bases outside gene matches: 7. Germline V gene data show CDR1 as GTSNPN and CDR2 as SVGIG (reference sequence). The CDR3 has 12 amino acids. The CDR3 protein is CACHTGAAEAFF. The DNA for the CDR3 is TGTGCCTGTCACACAGGGGCCGCTGAAGCTTTCTTT. Based on the CDR3 plus reference TRBV30 and TRBJ1-1, the full variable domain is SQTIHQWPATLVQPVGSPLSLECTVEGTSNPNLYWYRQAAGRGLQLLFYSVGIGQISSEVPQNLSASRPQDRQFILSSKKLLLSDSGFYLCACHTGAAEAFFGQGTRLTVV.

This sequence joins TRBV28 and TRBJ1-2; no firm D call. CDR1 and CDR2 from the germline V gene are MDHEN and SYDVKM. CDR3 length: 12 residues. Trimming left V 5 bases short and J 3 bases short, with 7 bases between. CDR3 protein: CASSEQHYGYTF. In nucleotides, the CDR3 is TGTGCCAGCAGTGAACAGCACTATGGCTACACCTTC.

The chain combines TRBV13 with TRBJ2-7; D possibly corresponds to TRBD2 (5 bases). CDR1 is PRHDT, CDR2 FYEKMQ, per germline (reference sequence). This CDR3 spans 14 amino acids. Trimming removed 4 bases at V and 0 bases at J, with 10 bases between. CDR3 in DNA: TGTGCCAGCAGCTCCGGGAAGAGCTCCTACGAGCAGTACTTC. Translating gives CASSSGKSSYEQYF.

This chain connects TRBV27 to TRBJ2-3; 7 nucleotides match TRBD2. Germline V gives CDR1 MNHEY, CDR2 SMNVEV (reference sequence). J gave up 1 base and V 3 bases, and 7 bases lay outside the gene matches. The CDR3 length is 16 residues. CDR3 nucleotide sequence: TGTGCCAGCAGTTTCGCTAGCGGAGGGGGCACAGATACGCAGTATTTT. It translates to CASSFASGGGTDTQYF.

The chain couples TRBV5-6 to TRBJ1-4, with D possibly matching TRBD1 (5 bases). The CDR3 sequence is 13 residues long. V gave up 0 bases and J gave up 8 bases, with 8 bases separating them. CDR1 is SGHDT and CDR2 is YYEEEE in the germline V gene. CDR3 protein: CASSLVGGEKLFF. CDR3 sequence (DNA): TGTGCCAGCAGCTTGGTTGGGGGGGAAAAACTGTTTTTT.

The J gene is TRBJ2-7, the V gene TRBV11-2; D uncertain. The V end lost 1 base, the J end lost 3 bases, and 10 bases lay between the germline ends. The germline V gene encodes CDR1 SGHAT and CDR2 FQNNGV. The CDR3 length is 14 residues. The CDR3 sequence is CASSLGDKFYEQYF. The CDR3 region has the DNA TGTGCCAGCAGCTTAGGCGACAAGTTCTACGAGCAGTACTTC. The full variable domain, its missing parts supplied by reference TRBV11-2 and TRBJ2-7, is EAGVAQSPRYKIIEKRQSVAFWCNPISGHATLYWYQQILGQGPKLLIQFQNNGVVDDSQLPKDRFSAERLKGVDSTLKIQPAKLEDSAVYLCASSLGDKFYEQYFGPGTRLTVT.

The chain recombines TRBV15 with TRBJ2-7; 8 nucleotides agree with TRBD1. Germline V gene data show CDR1 as LNHNV and CDR2 as YYDKDF (reference sequence). This CDR3 region has 13 residues. Trimming removed 5 bases from V and 9 bases from J; junction bases left unmatched: 9. CDR3 residues: CATSGRTGWLQYF. The CDR3, as DNA: TGTGCCACCAGCGGGCGGACAGGGTGGTTGCAGTACTTC.